Below are 17 T cell receptor beta chains sequenced from a single sample in a study of cytomegalovirus exposure and HLA in healthy donors (dated by TCRdb to about 2017). The library was prepared using the immunoSEQ multiplex PCR assay. For the multiplex PCR, a mixture combining 60 forward primers for TCR Vbeta segments and 13 reverse primers for TCR Jbeta segments was used. TCRdb mirrors the immuneACCESS table, restricted to in-frame sequences. Some clones are absent from its copies; in checked studies, under half trace to an unresolved V gene, and the reason for the others is unknown. Within this sample are about 140,000 clones, with approximately 82% of them counted one time only. Of the sample, roughly 1.4% falls within the top ten clones. The sequencing sample was made of PBMCs. The receptors stem from a man under 40 in good health and CMV-seropositive.

This chain joins TRBV25-1 and TRBJ2-5; D is possibly TRBD1 (5 bases). Trimming removed 2 bases at V and 3 bases at J, with 7 bases between. Germline V gene lookup returns CDR1 MGHDK and CDR2 SYGVNS. The CDR3 is 13 amino acids. CDR3 bases: TGTGCCAGCAGTGAAAGGGGAAAAGAGACCCAGTACTTC. It codes for CASSERGKETQYF.

This clone was seen only once. The rearrangement links TRBV10-1 to TRBJ1-2, with unresolved D. The length of the CDR3 is 13 residues. Trimming left V 2 bases short and J 1 base short, with 5 bases between. Germline-derived CDR1 and CDR2 are WNHNN and SYGVQD (reference sequence). CDR3 DNA sequence: TGCGCCAGCAGTGAGGGGAGTAACTATGGCTACACCTTC. This sequence encodes CASSEGSNYGYTF.

The CDR3 reads CASSPPVVYEQYF. CDR3 sequence (DNA): TGTGCCAGCTCACCACCGGTAGTTTACGAGCAGTACTTC. The rearrangement joins TRBV18 to TRBJ2-7; no definite D call. The CDR3 is 13 amino acids. Trimming shortened V by 0 bases and J by 4 bases, and 7 bases separated the two germline ends. From germline, CDR1 is KGHSH and CDR2 LQKENI.

In its sample, this clone was seen a few times. The rearrangement uses TRBV19 and TRBJ2-7, with 9 nucleotides matching TRBD1. With V trimmed by 6 bases and J by 4 bases, 13 bases remained unmatched. The CDR3 runs 16 residues. The V gene's germline CDR1 is LNHDA and CDR2 SQIVND (reference sequence). CDR3 nucleotides: TGTGCCAGTAGCCAAGATATGGGGACAGGGAATTACGAGCAGTACTTC. Translated: CASSQDMGTGNYEQYF.

The chain uses TRBV6-6 and TRBJ1-2; tentative D call: TRBD1 (5 bases). Germline values: CDR1 MNHNY, CDR2 SVGAGI (reference sequence). This CDR3 region has 15 residues. Trimming shortened V by 5 bases and J by 4 bases, and 17 bases separated the two germline ends. Here the CDR3 DNA reads TGTGCCAGCAGTCAGACAGACGATTCGCTCTATGGCTACACCTTC. It translates to CASSQTDDSLYGYTF.

The chain combines TRBV6-5 with TRBJ2-7; D gene uncertain. The germline gives CDR1 MNHEY, CDR2 SVGAGI. V shed 6 bases and J shed 0 bases, with 15 bases lying between them. The CDR3 consists of 15 residues. The CDR3 reads CASSETGSYSYEQYF. The CDR3 DNA is TGTGCCAGCAGCGAAACCGGGTCATACTCCTACGAGCAGTACTTC.

The CDR3 DNA sequence: TGCGCCAGCAGCTTGATGGGCGGGGGTGAAGCCGGGGAGCTGTTTTTT. It is translated as CASSLMGGGEAGELFF. The genes are TRBV5-1 and TRBJ2-2; 7 bases agree with TRBD2. CDR1 SGHRS and CDR2 YFSETQ come from the germline V gene. V lost 1 base, J lost 6 bases, and 9 bases stayed unmatched. This CDR3 spans 16 amino acids. Drawing the rest from reference TRBV5-1 and TRBJ2-2, the complete variable domain is KAGVTQTPRYLIKTRGQQVTLSCSPISGHRSVSWYQQTPGQGLQFLFEYFSETQRNKGNFPGRFSGRQFSNSRSEMNVSTLELGDSALYLCASSLMGGGEAGELFFGEGSRLTVL.

Of note for this clone: One end of the junction does not line up with germline, which may come from a read error. The V call is TRBV7-9, the J call TRBJ1-4, with D unclear. Germline V gene data show CDR1 as SEHNR and CDR2 as FQNEAQ (reference sequence). The CDR3 extends over 17 amino acids. CDR3 sequence: CSSSLGSSNSANEKLFF. The DNA for the CDR3 is TGTTCCAGCAGCTTAGGGTCCTCCAACTCTGCTAATGAAAAACTGTTTTTT. Supplemented by reference TRBV7-9 and TRBJ1-4, the full variable domain reads DTGVSQNPRHKITKRGQNVTFRCDPISEHNRLYWYRQTLGQGPEFLTYFQNEAQLEKSRLLSDRFSAERPKGSFSTLEIQRTEQGDSAMYLCSSSLGSSNSANEKLFFGSGTQLSVL.

This clone was seen only once. The rearrangement uses TRBV11-3 and TRBJ1-1; the D gene is possibly TRBD1 (5 bases). This CDR3 comprises 14 residues. Deletions cut 5 bases from V and 1 base from J, with 11 bases between. Germline V gene sequence: CDR1 SGHNT, CDR2 YENEEA. The CDR3 DNA reads as TGTGCCAGCAGCCCGGACGGGGGGAACACTGAAGCTTTCTTT. Its protein product is CASSPDGGNTEAFF.

This chain links TRBV21-1 with TRBJ2-7; whether TRBD2, the table's D call, matches the DNA was not checked. TRBV21-1 is reported as a pseudogene. The CDR3 extends over 15 amino acids. DNA for the CDR3: TGTGCCAGCAGCAAACCAATCGGGAGTCAGTACGAGCAGTACTTC. Its protein product is CASSKPIGSQYEQYF.

V is TRBV6-5 and J is TRBJ2-7, with TRBD2 identical over 10 bases. Germline CDR1 is MNHEY and CDR2 is SVGAGI. This CDR3 is built from 15 residues. The J segment lost 2 bases and the V segment lost 2 bases, leaving 3 bases of the junction unmatched. The CDR3 reads CASSYTGTSAYEQYF. The DNA of the CDR3 is TGTGCCAGCAGTTACACCGGGACTAGCGCCTACGAGCAGTACTTC.

V is TRBV6-5 and J is TRBJ1-2; 7 nucleotides line up with TRBD1. CDR3 length: 13 residues. V trimming: 10 bases; J trimming: 1 base; junction bases outside the gene matches: 6. Germline values: CDR1 MNHEY, CDR2 SVGAGI. The CDR3 spells CATSRDSNYGYTF. CDR3 bases: TGTGCCACGAGCCGGGACAGTAACTATGGCTACACCTTC.

The gene calls are TRBV28 and TRBJ2-1, with D possibly TRBD2 on 6 matching bases. The CDR3 has 13 residues. V was trimmed by 6 bases and J by 15 bases, leaving 21 bases between them. Per germline, CDR1 MDHEN and CDR2 SYDVKM. The CDR3 bases are TGTGCCAGCAGCTCCGGGACTTTCCCCAGTCCGTTCTTC. This codes for CASSSGTFPSPFF.

In DNA form, the CDR3 reads TGTGCCAGCTCACTAGACAGCATGAACACTGAAGCTTTCTTT. Translated, it gives CASSLDSMNTEAFF. V gene TRBV18 combines with J gene TRBJ1-1; tentatively, D is TRBD1 (5 bases). Per germline, CDR1 KGHSH and CDR2 LQKENI. Trimming stripped 4 bases from V and 0 bases from J, with 9 bases between. The CDR3 is made up of 14 amino acids.

The chain combines TRBV7-8 with TRBJ2-2; possibly TRBD2 for D (5 bases). Trimming pared 5 bases from V and 3 bases from J, leaving 10 bases between. The CDR3 totals 14 residues. Germline values: CDR1 SGHVS, CDR2 FQNEAQ. This CDR3 is CASSPAAHTGELFF. The CDR3 DNA follows: TGTGCCAGCAGCCCAGCGGCCCACACCGGGGAGCTGTTTTTT.

A few counts support this clone. This chain links TRBV5-1 with TRBJ1-3; TRBD1 matches at 7 bases. The CDR3 contains 16 residues. Germline V gene data show CDR1 as SGHRS and CDR2 as YFSETQ. The V gene end was trimmed by 1 base and the J gene end by 9 bases; junction bases not matched to a gene: 13. In DNA form, the CDR3 reads TGCGCCAGCAGCTTGAGCCCCGGACAGGCCGGAGGCACCATATATTTT. Translation gives CASSLSPGQAGGTIYF.

The chain couples TRBV2 to TRBJ2-3, with D possibly being TRBD1 (6 bases). Germline assignment: CDR1 SNHLY and CDR2 FYNNEI. The CDR3 consists of 13 residues. V was pared by 4 bases and J by 7 bases, with 12 bases between. CDR3 nucleotide sequence: TGTGCCAGCAGTGTCAGGGGCGAATATACGCAGTATTTT. Protein: CASSVRGEYTQYF.